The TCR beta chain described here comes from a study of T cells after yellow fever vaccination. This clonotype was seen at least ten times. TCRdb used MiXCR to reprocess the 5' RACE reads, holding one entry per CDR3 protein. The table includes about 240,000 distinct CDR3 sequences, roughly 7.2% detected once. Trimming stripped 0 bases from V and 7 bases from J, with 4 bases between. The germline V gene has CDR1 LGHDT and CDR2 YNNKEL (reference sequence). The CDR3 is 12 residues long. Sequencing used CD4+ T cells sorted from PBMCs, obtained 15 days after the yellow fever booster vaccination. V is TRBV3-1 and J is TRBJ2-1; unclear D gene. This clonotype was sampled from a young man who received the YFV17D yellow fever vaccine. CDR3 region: CASSQDTNEQFF. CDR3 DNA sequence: TGTGCCAGCAGCCAAGATACGAATGAGCAGTTCTTC.